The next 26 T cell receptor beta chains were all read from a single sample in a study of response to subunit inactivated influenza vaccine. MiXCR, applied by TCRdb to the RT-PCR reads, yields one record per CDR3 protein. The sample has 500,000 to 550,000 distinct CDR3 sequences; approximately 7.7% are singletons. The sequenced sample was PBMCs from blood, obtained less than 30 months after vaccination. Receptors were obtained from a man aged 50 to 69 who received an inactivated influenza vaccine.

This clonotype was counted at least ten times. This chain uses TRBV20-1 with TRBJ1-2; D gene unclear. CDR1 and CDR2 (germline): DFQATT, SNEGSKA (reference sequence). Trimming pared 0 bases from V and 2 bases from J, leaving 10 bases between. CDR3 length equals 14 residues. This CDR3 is CSARDGRGNYGYTF. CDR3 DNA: TGCAGTGCTAGAGATGGACGGGGAAACTATGGCTACACCTTC.

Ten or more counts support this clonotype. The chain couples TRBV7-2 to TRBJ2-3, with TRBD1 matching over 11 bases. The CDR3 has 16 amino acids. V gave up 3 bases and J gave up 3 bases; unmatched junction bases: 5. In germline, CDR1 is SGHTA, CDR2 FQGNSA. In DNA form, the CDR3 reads TGTGCCAGCAGCTTGGGGACAGGGGGACTGACAGATACGCAGTATTTT. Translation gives CASSLGTGGLTDTQYF.

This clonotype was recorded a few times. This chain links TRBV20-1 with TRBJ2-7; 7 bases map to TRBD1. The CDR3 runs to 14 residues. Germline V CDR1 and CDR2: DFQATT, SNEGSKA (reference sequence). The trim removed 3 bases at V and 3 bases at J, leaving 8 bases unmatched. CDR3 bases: TGCAGTGCTAGGGGCCGACAGGGCCACTACGAGCAGTACTTC. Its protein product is CSARGRQGHYEQYF.

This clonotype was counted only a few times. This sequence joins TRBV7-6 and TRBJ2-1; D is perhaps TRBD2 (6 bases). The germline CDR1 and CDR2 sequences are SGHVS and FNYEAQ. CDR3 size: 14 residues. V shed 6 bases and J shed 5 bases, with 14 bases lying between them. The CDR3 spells CASSSGVTDNEQFF. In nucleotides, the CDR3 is TGTGCCAGCAGTAGCGGCGTGACCGACAATGAGCAGTTCTTC.

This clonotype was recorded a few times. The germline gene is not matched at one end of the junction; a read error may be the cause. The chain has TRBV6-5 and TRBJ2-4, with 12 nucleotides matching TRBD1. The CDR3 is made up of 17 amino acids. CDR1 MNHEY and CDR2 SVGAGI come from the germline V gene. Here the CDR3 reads CASTYLGQGASKNIQYF. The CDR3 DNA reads TGTGCCAGCACTTACCTGGGACAGGGGGCTTCCAAAAACATTCAGTACTTC.

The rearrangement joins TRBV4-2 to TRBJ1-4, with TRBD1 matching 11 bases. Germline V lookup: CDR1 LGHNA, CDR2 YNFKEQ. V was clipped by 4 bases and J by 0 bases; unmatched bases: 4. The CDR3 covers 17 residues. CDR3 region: CASSRGQGVATNEKLFF. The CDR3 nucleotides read TGTGCCAGCAGCCGGGGACAGGGGGTCGCAACTAATGAAAAACTGTTTTTT.

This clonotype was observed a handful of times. CDR3 loop: CASSLRLAIKNIQYF. In nucleotides, the CDR3 is TGTGCCAGCAGCCTCAGACTAGCCATCAAAAACATTCAGTACTTC. The rearrangement links TRBV3-1 to TRBJ2-4; 7 nucleotides line up with TRBD2. Unmatched junction bases numbered 6, after V lost 4 bases and J lost 3 bases. The CDR3 spans 15 residues. The germline V gene encodes CDR1 LGHDT and CDR2 YNNKEL (reference sequence).

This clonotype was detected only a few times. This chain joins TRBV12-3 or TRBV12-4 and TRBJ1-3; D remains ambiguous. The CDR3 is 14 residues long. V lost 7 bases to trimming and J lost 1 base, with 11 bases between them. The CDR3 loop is CASTREGSGNTIYF. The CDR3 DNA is TGTGCCAGCACCCGAGAGGGTTCTGGAAACACCATATATTTT.

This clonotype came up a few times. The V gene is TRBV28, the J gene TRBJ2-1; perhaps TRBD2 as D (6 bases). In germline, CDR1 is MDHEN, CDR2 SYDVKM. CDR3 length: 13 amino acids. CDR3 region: CATGTSYYNEQFF. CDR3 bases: TGTGCAACCGGGACTTCGTACTACAATGAGCAGTTCTTC.

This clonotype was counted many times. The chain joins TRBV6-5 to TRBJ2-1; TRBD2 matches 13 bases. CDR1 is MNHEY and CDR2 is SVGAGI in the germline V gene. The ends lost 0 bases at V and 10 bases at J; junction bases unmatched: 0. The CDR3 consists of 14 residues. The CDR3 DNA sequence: TGTGCCAGCAGTTACTCGACTAGCGGGGGGGAGCAGTTCTTC. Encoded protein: CASSYSTSGGEQFF.

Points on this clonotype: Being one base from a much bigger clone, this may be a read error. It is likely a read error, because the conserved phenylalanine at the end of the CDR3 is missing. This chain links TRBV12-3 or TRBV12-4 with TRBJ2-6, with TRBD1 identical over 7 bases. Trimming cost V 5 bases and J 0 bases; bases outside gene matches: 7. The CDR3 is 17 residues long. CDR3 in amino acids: CASSPRDSFSGANVLTS. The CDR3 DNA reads TGTGCCAGCAGTCCCCGGGACAGCTTCTCTGGGGCCAACGTCCTGACTTCC.

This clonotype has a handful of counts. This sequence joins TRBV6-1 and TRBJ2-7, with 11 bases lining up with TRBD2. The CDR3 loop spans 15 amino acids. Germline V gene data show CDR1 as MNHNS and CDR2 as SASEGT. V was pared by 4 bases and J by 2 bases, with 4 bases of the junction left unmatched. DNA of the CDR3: TGTGCCAGCAGTGGACTAGCGGGGTTCACCTACGAGCAGTACTTC. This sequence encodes CASSGLAGFTYEQYF.

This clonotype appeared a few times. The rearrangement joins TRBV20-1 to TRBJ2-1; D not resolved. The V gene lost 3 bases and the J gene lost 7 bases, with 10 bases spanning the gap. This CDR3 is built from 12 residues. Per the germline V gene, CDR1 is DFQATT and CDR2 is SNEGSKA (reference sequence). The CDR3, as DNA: TGCAGTGCTAGTTCCCCCGTTAATGAGCAGTTCTTC. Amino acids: CSASSPVNEQFF.

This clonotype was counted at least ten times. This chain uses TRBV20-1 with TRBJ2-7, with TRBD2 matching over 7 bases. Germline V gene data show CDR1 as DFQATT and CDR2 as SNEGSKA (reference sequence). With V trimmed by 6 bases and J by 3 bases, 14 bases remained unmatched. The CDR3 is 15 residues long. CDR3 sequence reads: CSAQSISGTNYEQYF. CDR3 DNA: TGCAGTGCCCAATCCATAAGCGGGACTAACTACGAGCAGTACTTC.

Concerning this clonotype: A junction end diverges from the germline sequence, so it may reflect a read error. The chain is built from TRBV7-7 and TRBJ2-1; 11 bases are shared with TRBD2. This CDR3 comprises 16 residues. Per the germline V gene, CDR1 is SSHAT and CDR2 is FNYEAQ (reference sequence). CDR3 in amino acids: CASSLIAGGLVDEQFF. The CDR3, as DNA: TGTGCTAGCAGCTTGATAGCGGGGGGGCTGGTTGATGAGCAGTTCTTC.

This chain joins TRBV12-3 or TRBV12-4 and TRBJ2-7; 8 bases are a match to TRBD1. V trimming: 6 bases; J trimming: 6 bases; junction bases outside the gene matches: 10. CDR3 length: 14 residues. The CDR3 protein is CASRPGGPLLEQYF. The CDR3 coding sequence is TGTGCCAGCAGGCCAGGGGGCCCACTACTCGAGCAGTACTTC.

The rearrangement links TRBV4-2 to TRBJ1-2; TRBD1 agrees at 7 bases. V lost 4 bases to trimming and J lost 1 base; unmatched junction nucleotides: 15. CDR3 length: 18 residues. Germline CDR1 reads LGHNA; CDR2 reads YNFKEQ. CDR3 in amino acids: CASSRKQGIDNYNYGYTF. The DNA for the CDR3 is TGTGCCAGCAGCCGAAAACAGGGGATTGATAACTATAACTATGGCTACACCTTC.

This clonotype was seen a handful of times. CDR3 amino acids: CASTEFQGGRGTGELFF. As DNA, the CDR3 is TGCGCCAGCACAGAATTTCAGGGCGGACGAGGCACCGGGGAGCTGTTTTTT. This sequence joins TRBV5-1 and TRBJ2-2; perhaps TRBD1 as D (5 bases). V shed 6 bases and J shed 4 bases, with 22 bases lying between them. The CDR3 extends over 17 amino acids. Germline assignment: CDR1 SGHRS and CDR2 YFSETQ. Variable domain in full (rest from reference TRBV5-1 and TRBJ2-2): KAGVTQTPRYLIKTRGQQVTLSCSPISGHRSVSWYQQTPGQGLQFLFEYFSETQRNKGNFPGRFSGRQFSNSRSEMNVSTLELGDSALYLCASTEFQGGRGTGELFFGEGSRLTVL.

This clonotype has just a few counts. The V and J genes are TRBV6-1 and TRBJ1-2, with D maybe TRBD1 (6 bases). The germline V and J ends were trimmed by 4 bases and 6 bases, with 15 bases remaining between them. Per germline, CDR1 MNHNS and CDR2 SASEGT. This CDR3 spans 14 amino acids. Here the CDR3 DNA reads TGTGCCAGCAGTGCAGGGCGGCGGGGGCATGGCTACACCTTC. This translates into CASSAGRRGHGYTF.

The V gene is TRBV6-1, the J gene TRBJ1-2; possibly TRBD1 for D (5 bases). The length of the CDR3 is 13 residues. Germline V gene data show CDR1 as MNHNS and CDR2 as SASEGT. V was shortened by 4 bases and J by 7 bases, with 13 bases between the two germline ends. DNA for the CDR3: TGTGCCAGCAGTGTTGGTGGGGGACGTGGCTACACCTTC. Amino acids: CASSVGGGRGYTF.

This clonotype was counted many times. The CDR3 loop reads CASSQDVGLDNEQFF. The CDR3, as DNA: TGTGCCAGCAGCCAAGATGTGGGGTTAGACAATGAGCAGTTCTTC. The rearrangement links TRBV4-2 to TRBJ2-1; the D is unclear. Germline V gene sequence: CDR1 LGHNA, CDR2 YNFKEQ. The CDR3 contains 15 residues. The V end was cut by 0 bases, the J end by 5 bases, with 11 bases between.

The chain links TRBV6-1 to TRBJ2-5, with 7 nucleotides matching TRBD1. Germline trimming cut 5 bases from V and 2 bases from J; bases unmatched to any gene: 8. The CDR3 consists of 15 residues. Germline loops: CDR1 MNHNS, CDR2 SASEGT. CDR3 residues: CASSQNYRGQETQYF. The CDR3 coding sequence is TGTGCCAGCAGTCAGAACTACAGGGGTCAAGAGACCCAGTACTTC.

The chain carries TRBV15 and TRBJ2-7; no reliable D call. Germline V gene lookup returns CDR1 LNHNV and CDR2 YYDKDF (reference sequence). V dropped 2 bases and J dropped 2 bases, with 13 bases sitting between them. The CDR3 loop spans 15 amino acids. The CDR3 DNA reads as TGTGCCACCAGCAGATATCGAACCGGTGCCTACGAGCAGTACTTC. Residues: CATSRYRTGAYEQYF.

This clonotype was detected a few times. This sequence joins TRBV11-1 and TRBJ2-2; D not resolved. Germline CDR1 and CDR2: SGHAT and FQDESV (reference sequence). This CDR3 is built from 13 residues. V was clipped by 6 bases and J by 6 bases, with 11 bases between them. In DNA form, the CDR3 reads TGTGCCAGCAGTTTACGAACCGCCGGGGAGCTGTTTTTT. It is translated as CASSLRTAGELFF.

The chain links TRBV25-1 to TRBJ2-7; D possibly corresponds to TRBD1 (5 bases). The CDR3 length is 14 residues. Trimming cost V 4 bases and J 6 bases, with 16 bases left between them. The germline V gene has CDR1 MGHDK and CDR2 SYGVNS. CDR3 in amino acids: CASSVGGAVVEQYF. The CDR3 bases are TGTGCCAGCAGTGTCGGTGGGGCGGTGGTCGAGCAGTACTTC.

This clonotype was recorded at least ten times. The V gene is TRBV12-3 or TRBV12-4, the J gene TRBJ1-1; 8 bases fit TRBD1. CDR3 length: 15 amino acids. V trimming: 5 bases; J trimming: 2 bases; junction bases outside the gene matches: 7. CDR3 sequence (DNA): TGTGCCAGCAGTCTCGACAGGGGAGGAAACACTGAAGCTTTCTTT. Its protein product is CASSLDRGGNTEAFF.